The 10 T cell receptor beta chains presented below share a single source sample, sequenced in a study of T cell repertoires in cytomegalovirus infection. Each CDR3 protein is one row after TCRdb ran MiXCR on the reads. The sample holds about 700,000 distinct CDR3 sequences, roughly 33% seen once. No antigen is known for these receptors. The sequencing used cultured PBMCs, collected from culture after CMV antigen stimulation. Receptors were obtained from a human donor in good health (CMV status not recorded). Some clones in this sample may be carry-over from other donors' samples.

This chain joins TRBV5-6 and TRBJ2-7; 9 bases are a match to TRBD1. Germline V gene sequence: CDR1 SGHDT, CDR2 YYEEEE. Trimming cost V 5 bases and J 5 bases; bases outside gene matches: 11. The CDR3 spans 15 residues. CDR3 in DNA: TGTGCCAGCAGTTCTCTGCCGGGACAGGGAAACGAGCAGTACTTC. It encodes CASSSLPGQGNEQYF. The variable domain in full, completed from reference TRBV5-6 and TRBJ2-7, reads DAGVTQSPTHLIKTRGQQVTLRCSPKSGHDTVSWYQQALGQGPQFIFQYYEEEERQRGNFPDRFSGHQFPNYSSELNVNALLLGDSALYLCASSSLPGQGNEQYFGPGTRLTVT.

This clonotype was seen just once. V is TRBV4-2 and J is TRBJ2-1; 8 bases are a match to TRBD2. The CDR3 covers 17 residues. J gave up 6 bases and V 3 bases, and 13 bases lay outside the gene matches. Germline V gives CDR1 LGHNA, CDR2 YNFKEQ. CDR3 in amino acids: CASSQVAGGVAVNEQFF. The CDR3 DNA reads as TGTGCCAGCAGCCAGGTAGCCGGGGGGGTAGCAGTCAATGAGCAGTTCTTC.

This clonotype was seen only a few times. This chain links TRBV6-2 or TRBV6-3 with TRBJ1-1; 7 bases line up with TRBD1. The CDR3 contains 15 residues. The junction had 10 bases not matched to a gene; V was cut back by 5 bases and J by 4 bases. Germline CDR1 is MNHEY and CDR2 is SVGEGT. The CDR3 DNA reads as TGTGCCAGCAGTGAATTGGGCCCAGGGGGCACTGAAGCTTTCTTT. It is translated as CASSELGPGGTEAFF.

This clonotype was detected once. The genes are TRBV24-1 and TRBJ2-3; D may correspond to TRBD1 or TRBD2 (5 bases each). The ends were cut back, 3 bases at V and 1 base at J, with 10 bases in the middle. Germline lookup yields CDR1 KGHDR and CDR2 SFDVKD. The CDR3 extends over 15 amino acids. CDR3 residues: CATSDRDQGTDTQYF. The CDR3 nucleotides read TGTGCCACCAGTGATCGGGACCAAGGCACAGATACGCAGTATTTT.

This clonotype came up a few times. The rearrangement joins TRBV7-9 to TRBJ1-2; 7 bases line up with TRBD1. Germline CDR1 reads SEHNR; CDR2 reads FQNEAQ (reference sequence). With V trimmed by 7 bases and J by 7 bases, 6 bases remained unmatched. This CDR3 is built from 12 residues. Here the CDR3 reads CASTQGTVGYTF. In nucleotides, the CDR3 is TGTGCCAGCACCCAAGGGACAGTTGGCTACACCTTC.

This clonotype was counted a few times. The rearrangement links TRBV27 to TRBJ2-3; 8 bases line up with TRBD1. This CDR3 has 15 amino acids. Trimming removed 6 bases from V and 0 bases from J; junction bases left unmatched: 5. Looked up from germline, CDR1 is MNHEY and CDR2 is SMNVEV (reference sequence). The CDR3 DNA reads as TGTGCCAGCAGGAGGACAGGGTACAGCACAGATACGCAGTATTTT. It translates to CASRRTGYSTDTQYF.

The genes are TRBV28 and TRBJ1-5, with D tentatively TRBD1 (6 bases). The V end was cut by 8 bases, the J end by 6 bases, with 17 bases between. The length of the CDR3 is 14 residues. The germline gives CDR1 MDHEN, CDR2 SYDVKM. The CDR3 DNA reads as TGTGCCAGCGCCCCGGGGGGGGCCCGTCAGCCCCAGCATTTT. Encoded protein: CASAPGGARQPQHF. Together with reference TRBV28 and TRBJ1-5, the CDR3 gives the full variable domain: DVKVTQSSRYLVKRTGEKVFLECVQDMDHENMFWYRQDPGLGLRLIYFSYDVKMKEKGDIPEGYSVSREKKERFSLILESASTNQTSMYLCASAPGGARQPQHFGDGTRLSIL.

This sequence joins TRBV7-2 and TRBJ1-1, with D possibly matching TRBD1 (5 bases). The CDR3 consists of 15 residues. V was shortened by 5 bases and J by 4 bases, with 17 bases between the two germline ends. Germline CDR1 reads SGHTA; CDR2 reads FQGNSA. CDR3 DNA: TGTGCCAGCAGCCCACGGTCGGGGGTGGCCACTGAAGCTTTCTTT. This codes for CASSPRSGVATEAFF.

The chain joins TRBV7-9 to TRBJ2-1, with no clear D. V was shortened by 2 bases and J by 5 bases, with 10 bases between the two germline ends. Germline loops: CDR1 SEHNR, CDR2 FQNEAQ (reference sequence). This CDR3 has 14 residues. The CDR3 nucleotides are TGTGCCAGCAGCTTACTTAATGGAGACAATGAGCAGTTCTTC. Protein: CASSLLNGDNEQFF.

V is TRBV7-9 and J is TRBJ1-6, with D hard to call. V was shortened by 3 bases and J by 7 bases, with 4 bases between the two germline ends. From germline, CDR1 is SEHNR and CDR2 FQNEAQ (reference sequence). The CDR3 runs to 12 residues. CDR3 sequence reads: CASSFLNSPLHF. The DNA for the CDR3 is TGTGCCAGCAGCTTTTTGAATTCACCCCTCCACTTT.